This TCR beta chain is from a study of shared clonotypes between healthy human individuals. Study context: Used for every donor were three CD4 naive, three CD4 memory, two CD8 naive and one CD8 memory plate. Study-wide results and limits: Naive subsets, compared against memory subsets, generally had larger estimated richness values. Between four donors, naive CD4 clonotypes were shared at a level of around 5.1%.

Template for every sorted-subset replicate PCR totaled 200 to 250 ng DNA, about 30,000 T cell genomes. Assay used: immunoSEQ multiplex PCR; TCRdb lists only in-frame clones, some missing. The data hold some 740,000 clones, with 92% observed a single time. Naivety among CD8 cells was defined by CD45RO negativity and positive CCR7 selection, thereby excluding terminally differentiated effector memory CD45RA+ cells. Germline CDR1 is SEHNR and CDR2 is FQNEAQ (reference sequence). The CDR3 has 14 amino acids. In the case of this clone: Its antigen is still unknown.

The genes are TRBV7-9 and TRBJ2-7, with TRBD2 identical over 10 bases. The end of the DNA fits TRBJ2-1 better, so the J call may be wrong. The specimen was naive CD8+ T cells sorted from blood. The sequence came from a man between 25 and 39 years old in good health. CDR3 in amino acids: CASLAGAGYNEQFF. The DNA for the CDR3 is TGTGCCAGTCTAGCGGGAGCGGGATACAATGAGCAGTTCTTC.